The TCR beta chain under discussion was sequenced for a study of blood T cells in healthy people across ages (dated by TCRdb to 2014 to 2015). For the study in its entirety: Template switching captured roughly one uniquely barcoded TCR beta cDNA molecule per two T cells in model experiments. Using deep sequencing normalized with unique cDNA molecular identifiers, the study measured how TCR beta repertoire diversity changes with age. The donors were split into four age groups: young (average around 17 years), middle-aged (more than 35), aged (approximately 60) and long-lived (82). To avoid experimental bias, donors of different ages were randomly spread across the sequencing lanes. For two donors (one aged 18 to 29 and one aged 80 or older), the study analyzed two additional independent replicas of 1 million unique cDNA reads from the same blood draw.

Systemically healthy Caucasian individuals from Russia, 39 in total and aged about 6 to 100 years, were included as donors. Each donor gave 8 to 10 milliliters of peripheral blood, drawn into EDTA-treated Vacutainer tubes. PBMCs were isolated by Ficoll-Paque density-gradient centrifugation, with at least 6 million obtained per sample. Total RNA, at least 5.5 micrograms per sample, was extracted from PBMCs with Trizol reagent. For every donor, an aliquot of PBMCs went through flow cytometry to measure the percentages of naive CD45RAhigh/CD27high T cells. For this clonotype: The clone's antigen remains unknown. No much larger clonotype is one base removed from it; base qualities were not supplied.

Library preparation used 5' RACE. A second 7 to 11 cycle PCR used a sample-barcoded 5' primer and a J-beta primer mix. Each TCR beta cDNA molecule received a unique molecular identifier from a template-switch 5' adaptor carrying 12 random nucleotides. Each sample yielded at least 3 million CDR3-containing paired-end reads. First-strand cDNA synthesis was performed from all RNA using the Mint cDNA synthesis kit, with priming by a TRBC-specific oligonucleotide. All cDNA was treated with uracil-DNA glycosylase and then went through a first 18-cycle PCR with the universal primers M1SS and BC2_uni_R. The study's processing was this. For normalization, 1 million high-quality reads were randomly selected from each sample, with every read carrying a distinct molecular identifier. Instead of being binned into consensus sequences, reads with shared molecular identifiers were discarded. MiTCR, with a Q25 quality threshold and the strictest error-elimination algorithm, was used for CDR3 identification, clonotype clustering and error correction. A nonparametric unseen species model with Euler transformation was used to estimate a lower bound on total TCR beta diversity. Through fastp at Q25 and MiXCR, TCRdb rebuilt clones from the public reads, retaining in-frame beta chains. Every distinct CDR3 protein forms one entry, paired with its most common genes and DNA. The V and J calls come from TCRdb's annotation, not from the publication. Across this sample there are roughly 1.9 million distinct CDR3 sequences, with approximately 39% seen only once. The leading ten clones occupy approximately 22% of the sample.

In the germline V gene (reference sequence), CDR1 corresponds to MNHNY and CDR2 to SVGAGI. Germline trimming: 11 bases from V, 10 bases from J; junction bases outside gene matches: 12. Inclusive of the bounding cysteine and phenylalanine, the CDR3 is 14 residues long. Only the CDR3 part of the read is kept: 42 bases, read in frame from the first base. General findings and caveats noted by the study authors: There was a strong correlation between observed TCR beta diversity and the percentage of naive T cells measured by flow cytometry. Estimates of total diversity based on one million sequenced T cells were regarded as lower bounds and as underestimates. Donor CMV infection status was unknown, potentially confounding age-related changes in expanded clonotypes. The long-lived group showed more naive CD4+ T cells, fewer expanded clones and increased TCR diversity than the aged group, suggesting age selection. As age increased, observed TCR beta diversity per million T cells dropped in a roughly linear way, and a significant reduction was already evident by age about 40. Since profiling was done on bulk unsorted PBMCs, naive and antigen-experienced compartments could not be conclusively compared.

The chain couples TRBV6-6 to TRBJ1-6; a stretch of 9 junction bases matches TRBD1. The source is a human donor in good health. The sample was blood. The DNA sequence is TGTGCCGGCACCTACCGGGACAGGGAGTCACCCCTCCACTTT. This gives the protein CAGTYRDRESPLHF.